This TCR beta chain stems from a study of cytomegalovirus exposure and HLA in healthy donors. Points from the study as a whole: For most subjects, TCR beta sequences were reported to predict HLA-A and HLA-B alleles with accuracy. Researchers reported in a later analysis that common viral pathogens appeared linked to several top clusters. At a 0.05 false discovery rate, a later analysis found some 17,000 TCR beta sequences to be associated with HLA alleles.

This clone came up once. Its matching antigen is unknown. The V end was cut by 2 bases, the J end by 4 bases, with 6 bases between. Germline lookup yields CDR1 SGHTA and CDR2 FQGTGA. This CDR3 spans 13 amino acids. 60 Vbeta and 13 Jbeta primers were used in PCR. Per the study methods: A follow-up analysis tallied around 80 million unique TCR beta chains, roughly 11 million shared. The table came from immunoSEQ multiplex PCR; TCRdb's copy has only in-frame clones and leaves some out. V and J calls and clone size are copied from that table; D and trimming were computed from the DNA. This table holds some 86,000 clones, 65% to 75% found once.

The chain combines TRBV7-3 with TRBJ2-1; D uncertain. The TCR sequence derives from a man aged 25-45 years in good health and CMV-seronegative. Input material: PBMCs. CDR3 amino acids: CASSLGSYNEQFF. The DNA of the CDR3 is TGTGCCAGCAGCTTAGGCTCTTACAATGAGCAGTTCTTC.